These 3 T cell receptor beta chains share one sample of origin, sequenced in a study of T cell responses to AZD1222 COVID-19 vaccine. The protocol was immunoSEQ multiplex PCR, while the TCRdb copy is restricted to in-frame clones and leaves out a portion. Here the sample spans more than 85,000 clones, around 82% being singletons. Sequenced here: peripheral blood, sampled on day 0 of AZD1222 vaccination. The receptors shown here come from an adult in good health.

V usage is TRBV7-8 and J usage is TRBJ1-2; 7 bases are a match to TRBD1. Germline values: CDR1 SGHVS, CDR2 FQNEAQ. The J segment lost 1 base and the V segment lost 5 bases, leaving 7 bases of the junction unmatched. The CDR3 consists of 15 residues. In DNA form, the CDR3 reads TGTGCCAGCAGCCCCACTAACAGGGGTAACTATGGCTACACCTTC. Translating it yields CASSPTNRGNYGYTF.

The chain is built from TRBV6-5 and TRBJ1-1; D may be TRBD1 (5 bases). Germline lookup yields CDR1 MNHEY and CDR2 SVGAGI. Between the trimmed V and J ends, which lost 5 bases and 6 bases, there was a span of 16 bases. The CDR3 spans 14 residues. This CDR3 reads CASSSGARRAEAFF. In DNA form, the CDR3 reads TGTGCCAGCAGTAGCGGGGCGCGCCGGGCTGAAGCTTTCTTT.

CDR3 DNA: TGCGCCAGCAGGGGACAGGGAGTAGGTACTGAAGCTTTCTTT. This encodes CASRGQGVGTEAFF. The chain links TRBV5-1 to TRBJ1-1; 9 bases are shared with TRBD1. Germline V gene lookup returns CDR1 SGHRS and CDR2 YFSETQ. The CDR3 length is 14 residues. Trimming at V came to 5 bases and at J to 5 bases, leaving 7 bases not matched to a gene.